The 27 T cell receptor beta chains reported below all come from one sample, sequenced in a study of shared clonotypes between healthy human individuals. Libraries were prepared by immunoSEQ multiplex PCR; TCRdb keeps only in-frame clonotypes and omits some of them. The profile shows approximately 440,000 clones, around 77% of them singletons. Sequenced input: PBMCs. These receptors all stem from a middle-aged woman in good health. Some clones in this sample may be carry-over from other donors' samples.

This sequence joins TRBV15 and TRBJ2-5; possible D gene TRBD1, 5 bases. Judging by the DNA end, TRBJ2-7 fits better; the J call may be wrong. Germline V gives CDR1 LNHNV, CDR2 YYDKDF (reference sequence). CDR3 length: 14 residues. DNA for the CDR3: TGTGCCACCAGCAGAGATAATTTTCAGGGCGAGCAGTACTTC. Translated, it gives CATSRDNFQGEQYF.

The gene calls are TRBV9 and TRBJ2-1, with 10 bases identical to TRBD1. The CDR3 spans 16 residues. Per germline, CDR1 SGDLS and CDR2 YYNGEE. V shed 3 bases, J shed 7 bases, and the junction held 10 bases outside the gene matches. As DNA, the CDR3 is TGTGCCAGCAGCGCCCGACAGGGGGCGTCGGGGAATGAGCAGTTCTTC. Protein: CASSARQGASGNEQFF.

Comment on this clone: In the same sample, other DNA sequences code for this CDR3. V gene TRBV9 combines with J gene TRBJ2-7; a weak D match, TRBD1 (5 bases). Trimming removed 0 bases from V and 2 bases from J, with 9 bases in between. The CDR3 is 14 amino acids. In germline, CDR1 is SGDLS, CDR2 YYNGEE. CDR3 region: CASSVDAGTYEQYF. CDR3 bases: TGTGCCAGCAGCGTAGATGCAGGGACCTACGAGCAGTACTTC.

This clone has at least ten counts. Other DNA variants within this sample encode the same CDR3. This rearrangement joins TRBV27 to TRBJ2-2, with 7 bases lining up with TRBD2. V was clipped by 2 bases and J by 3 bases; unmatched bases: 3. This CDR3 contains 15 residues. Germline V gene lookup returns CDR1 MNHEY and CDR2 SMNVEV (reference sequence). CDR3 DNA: TGTGCCAGCAGTTTACACCTAGCGGACACCGGGGAGCTGTTTTTT. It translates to CASSLHLADTGELFF.

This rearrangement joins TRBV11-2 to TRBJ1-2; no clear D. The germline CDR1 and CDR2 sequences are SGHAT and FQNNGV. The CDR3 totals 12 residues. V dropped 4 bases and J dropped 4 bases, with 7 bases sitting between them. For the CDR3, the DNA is TGTGCCAGCAGCTCGCAAACCTATGGCTACACCTTC. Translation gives CASSSQTYGYTF.

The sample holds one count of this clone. CDR3 sequence reads: CASSLQTASYEQYF. The CDR3 DNA sequence: TGTGCCAGCAGCTTACAGACAGCCTCCTACGAGCAGTACTTC. The chain couples TRBV11-2 to TRBJ2-7, with D possibly TRBD1 on 5 matching bases. Looked up from germline, CDR1 is SGHAT and CDR2 is FQNNGV. Trimming removed 2 bases from V and 0 bases from J, with 8 bases in between. The CDR3 has 14 residues.

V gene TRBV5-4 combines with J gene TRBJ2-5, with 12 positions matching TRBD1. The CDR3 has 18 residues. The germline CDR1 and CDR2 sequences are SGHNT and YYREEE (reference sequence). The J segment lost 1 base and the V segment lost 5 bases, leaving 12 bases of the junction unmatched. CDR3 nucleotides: TGTGCCAGCAGGTTTCCCGGGACAGGGGGCTGTATCCAAGAGACCCAGTACTTC. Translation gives CASRFPGTGGCIQETQYF.

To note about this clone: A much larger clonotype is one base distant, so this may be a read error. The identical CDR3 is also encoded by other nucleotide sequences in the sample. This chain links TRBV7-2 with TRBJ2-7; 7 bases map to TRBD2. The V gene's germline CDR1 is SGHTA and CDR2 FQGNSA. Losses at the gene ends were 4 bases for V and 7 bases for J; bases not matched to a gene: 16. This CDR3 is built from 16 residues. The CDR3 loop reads CASSSRGLTEAWEQYF. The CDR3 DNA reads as TGTGCCAGCAGCTCAAGGGGACTAACGGAGGCCTGGGAGCAGTACTTC.

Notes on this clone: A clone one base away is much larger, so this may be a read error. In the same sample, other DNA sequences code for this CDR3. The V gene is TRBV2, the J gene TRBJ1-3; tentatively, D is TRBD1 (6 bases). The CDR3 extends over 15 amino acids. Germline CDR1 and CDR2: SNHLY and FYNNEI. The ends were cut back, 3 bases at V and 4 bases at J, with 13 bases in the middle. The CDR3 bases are TGTGCCAGCAGTGAGCAGGGGCGAGCAGGAAACACCATATATTTT. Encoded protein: CASSEQGRAGNTIYF. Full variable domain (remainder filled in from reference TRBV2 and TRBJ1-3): EPEVTQTPSHQVTQMGQEVILRCVPISNHLYFYWYRQILGQKVEFLVSFYNNEISEKSEIFDDQFSVERPDGSNFTLKIRSTKLEDSAMYFCASSEQGRAGNTIYFGEGSWLTVV.

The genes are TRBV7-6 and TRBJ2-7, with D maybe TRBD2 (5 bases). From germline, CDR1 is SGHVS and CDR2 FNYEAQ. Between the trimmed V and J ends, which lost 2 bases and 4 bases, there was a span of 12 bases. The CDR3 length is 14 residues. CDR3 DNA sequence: TGTGCCAGCAGCTTAAGTGGGAGTGCGTACGAGCAGTACTTC. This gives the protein CASSLSGSAYEQYF. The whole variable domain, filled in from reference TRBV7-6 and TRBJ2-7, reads GAGVSQSPRYKVTKRGQDVALRCDPISGHVSLYWYRQALGQGPEFLTYFNYEAQQDKSGLPNDRFSAERPEGSISTLTIQRTEQRDSAMYRCASSLSGSAYEQYFGPGTRLTVT.

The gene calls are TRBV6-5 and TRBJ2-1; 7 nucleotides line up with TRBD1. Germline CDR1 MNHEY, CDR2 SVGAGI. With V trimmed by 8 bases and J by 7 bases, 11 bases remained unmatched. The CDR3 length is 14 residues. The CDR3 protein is CASQQTGFGNEQFF. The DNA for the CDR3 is TGTGCCAGCCAGCAGACAGGGTTCGGGAATGAGCAGTTCTTC.

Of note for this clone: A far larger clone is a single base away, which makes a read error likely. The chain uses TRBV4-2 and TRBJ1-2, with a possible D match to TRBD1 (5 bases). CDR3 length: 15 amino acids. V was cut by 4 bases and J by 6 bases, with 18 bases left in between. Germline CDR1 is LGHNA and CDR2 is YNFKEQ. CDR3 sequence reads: CASSPSGAESHGYTF. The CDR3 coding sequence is TGTGCCAGCAGCCCATCCGGGGCCGAGTCCCATGGCTACACCTTC.

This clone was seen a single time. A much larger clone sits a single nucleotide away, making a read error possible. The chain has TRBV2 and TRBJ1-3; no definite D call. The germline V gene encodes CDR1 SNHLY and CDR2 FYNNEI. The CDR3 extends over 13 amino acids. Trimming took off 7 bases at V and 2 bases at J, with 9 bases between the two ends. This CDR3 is CASTGRAGNTIYF. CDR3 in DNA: TGTGCCAGCACCGGACGGGCTGGAAACACCATATATTTT.

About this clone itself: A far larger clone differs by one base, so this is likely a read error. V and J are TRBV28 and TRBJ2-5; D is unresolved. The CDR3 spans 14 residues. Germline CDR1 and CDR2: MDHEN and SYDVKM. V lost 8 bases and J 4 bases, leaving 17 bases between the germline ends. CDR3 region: CASGSRDEGETQYF. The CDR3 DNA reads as TGTGCCAGCGGTTCCCGAGACGAAGGAGAGACCCAGTACTTC.

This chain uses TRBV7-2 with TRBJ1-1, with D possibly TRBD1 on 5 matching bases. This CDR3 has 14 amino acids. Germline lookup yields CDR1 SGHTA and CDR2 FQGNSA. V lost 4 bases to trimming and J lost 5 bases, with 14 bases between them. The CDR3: CASSSRGGRTEAFF. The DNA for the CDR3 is TGTGCCAGCAGCTCCCGTGGGGGAAGGACTGAAGCTTTCTTT.

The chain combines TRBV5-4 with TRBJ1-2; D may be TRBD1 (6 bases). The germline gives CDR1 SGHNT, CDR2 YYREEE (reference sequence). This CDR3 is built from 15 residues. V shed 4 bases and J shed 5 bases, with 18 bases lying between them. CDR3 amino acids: CASSARAGQTYGYTF. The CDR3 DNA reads TGTGCCAGCAGCGCCCGCGCCGGACAGACTTATGGCTACACCTTC.

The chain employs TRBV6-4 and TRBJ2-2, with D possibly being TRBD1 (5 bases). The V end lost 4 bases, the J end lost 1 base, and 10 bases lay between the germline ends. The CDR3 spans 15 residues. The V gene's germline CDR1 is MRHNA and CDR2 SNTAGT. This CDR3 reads CASSAATENTGELFF. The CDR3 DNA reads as TGTGCCAGCAGTGCCGCGACAGAGAACACCGGGGAGCTGTTTTTT.

As DNA, the CDR3 is TGCAGCGTTGCGGGACAGCGGAACACTGAAGCTTTCTTT. Translating gives CSVAGQRNTEAFF. This chain links TRBV29-1 with TRBJ1-1, with TRBD1 identical over 7 bases. V shed 4 bases, J shed 1 base, and the junction held 3 bases outside the gene matches. This CDR3 spans 13 amino acids. Germline CDR1 reads SQVTM; CDR2 reads ANQGSEA.

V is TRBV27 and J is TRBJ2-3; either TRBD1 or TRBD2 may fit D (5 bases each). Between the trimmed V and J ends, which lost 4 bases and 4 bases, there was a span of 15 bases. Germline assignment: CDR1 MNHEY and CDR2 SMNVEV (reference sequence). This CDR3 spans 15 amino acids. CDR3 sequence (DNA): TGTGCCAGCAGTTCCCAGAAAGGGGACCCAGATACGCAGTATTTT. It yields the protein CASSSQKGDPDTQYF.

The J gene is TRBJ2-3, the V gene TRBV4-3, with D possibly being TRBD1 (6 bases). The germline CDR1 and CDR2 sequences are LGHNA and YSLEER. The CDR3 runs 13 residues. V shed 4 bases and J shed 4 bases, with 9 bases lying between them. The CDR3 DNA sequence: TGCGCCAGCAGCCGAGGGGGTCCAGATACGCAGTATTTT. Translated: CASSRGGPDTQYF.

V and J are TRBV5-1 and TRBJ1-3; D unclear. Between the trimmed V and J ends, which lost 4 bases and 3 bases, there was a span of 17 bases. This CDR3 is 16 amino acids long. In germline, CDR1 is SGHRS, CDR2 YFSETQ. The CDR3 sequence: CASSAAGIGFGNTIYF. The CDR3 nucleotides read TGCGCCAGCAGCGCAGCGGGGATCGGGTTTGGAAACACCATATATTTT.

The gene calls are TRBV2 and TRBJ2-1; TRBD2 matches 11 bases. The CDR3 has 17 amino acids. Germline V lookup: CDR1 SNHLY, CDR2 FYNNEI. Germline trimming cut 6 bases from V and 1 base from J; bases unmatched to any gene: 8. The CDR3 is CASSRATSGMSYNEQFF. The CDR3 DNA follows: TGTGCCAGCAGCCGAGCGACTAGCGGGATGTCCTACAATGAGCAGTTCTTC.

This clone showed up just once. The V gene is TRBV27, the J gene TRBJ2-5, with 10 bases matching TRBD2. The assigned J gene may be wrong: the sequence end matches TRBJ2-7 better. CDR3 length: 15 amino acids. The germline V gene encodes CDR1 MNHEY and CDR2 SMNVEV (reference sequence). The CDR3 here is CASSSLAGADGEQYF. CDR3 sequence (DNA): TGTGCCAGCAGTTCCCTAGCGGGAGCGGATGGCGAGCAGTACTTC.

This CDR3 is CASSLASRGGEKLFF. CDR3 nucleotides: TGTGCCAGCAGCTTAGCGAGCCGGGGTGGGGAAAAACTGTTTTTT. This rearrangement joins TRBV7-9 to TRBJ1-4, with unresolved D. Trimming pared 0 bases from V and 8 bases from J, leaving 13 bases between. Germline values: CDR1 SEHNR, CDR2 FQNEAQ (reference sequence). The CDR3 covers 15 residues.

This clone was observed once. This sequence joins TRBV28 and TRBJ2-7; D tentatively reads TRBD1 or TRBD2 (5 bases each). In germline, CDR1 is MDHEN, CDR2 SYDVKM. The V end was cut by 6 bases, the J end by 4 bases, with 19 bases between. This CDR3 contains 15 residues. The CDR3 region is CASREPGRARYEQYF. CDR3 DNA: TGTGCCAGCAGAGAACCGGGACGTGCCCGTTACGAGCAGTACTTC.

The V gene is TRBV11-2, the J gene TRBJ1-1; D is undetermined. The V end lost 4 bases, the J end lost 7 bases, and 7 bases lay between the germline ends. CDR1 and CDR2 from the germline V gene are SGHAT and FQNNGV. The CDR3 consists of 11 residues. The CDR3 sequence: CASSSAVEAFF. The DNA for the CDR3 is TGTGCCAGCAGCTCCGCTGTTGAAGCTTTCTTT.

CDR3 region: CASSRDLRGEQFF. CDR3 DNA sequence: TGTGCCAGCAGTCGAGACTTACGGGGTGAGCAGTTCTTC. The gene calls are TRBV14 and TRBJ2-1, with D possibly TRBD2 on 5 matching bases. CDR1 is SGHDN, CDR2 FVKESK, per germline. CDR3 length: 13 residues. Trimming cost V 6 bases and J 9 bases, with 15 bases left between them.